These 18 T cell receptor beta chains were sequenced from one sample in a study of cytomegalovirus exposure and HLA in healthy donors. The primer mix had 60 Vbeta and 13 Jbeta primers. TCRdb keeps only in-frame clones here, not all; method: immunoSEQ multiplex PCR. The data contain approximately 170,000 clones, 77% of them seen just once; the ten biggest clones take up about 7.9%. Sequenced: PBMCs. All receptors derive from a male donor in good health and CMV-seropositive.

This chain uses TRBV10-2 with TRBJ2-3; 8 bases line up with TRBD2. The ends lost 2 bases at V and 3 bases at J; junction bases unmatched: 13. The CDR3 consists of 18 residues. From germline, CDR1 is WSHSY and CDR2 SAAADI. The CDR3 region has the DNA TGCGCCAGCAGTGAGAAAAGTTGGTACCGGGAGGGTACAGATACGCAGTATTTT. Protein product: CASSEKSWYREGTDTQYF.

This clone showed up just once. The genes are TRBV30 and TRBJ1-2; no reliable D call. This CDR3 has 10 amino acids. V lost 4 bases to trimming and J lost 8 bases, with 8 bases between them. CDR1 is GTSNPN and CDR2 is SVGIG in the germline V gene (reference sequence). CDR3 sequence: CAWNRVGYTF. The DNA for the CDR3 is TGTGCCTGGAACCGGGTGGGCTACACCTTC.

V gene TRBV9 combines with J gene TRBJ2-3; D might be TRBD1 (5 bases). The CDR3 consists of 14 residues. V was trimmed by 2 bases and J by 1 base, leaving 8 bases between them. Per germline, CDR1 SGDLS and CDR2 YYNGEE. As DNA, the CDR3 is TGTGCCAGCAGCGTCGTAGGGGGCACAGATACGCAGTATTTT. Amino acids: CASSVVGGTDTQYF.

This chain joins TRBV27 and TRBJ2-5; 10 positions agree with TRBD1. The J call is in doubt because the DNA end fits TRBJ2-7 better. CDR1 is MNHEY, CDR2 SMNVEV, per germline (reference sequence). This CDR3 contains 17 residues. CDR3 coding DNA: TGTGCCAGCAGTTTACTTCTAGAGGGACAGGGGATCTCCGAGCAGTACTTC. This gives the protein CASSLLLEGQGISEQYF.

The V gene is TRBV6-6, the J gene TRBJ1-4, with D hard to call. This CDR3 is built from 12 residues. V was clipped by 7 bases and J by 4 bases, with 7 bases between them. The V gene's germline CDR1 is MNHNY and CDR2 SVGAGI (reference sequence). In nucleotides, the CDR3 is TGTGCCAGCATGCAGCGTAATGAAAAACTGTTTTTT. It translates to CASMQRNEKLFF.

This clone was counted between two and nine times. The chain combines TRBV7-9 with TRBJ1-1; a possible D gene is TRBD1 (6 bases). The CDR3 has 12 residues. Trimming took off 4 bases at V and 10 bases at J, with 13 bases between the two ends. The V gene's germline CDR1 is SEHNR and CDR2 FQNEAQ (reference sequence). CDR3 sequence: CASSYNQGRAFF. CDR3 coding DNA: TGTGCCAGCAGCTACAACCAGGGGCGAGCTTTCTTT.

This chain uses TRBV5-4 with TRBJ1-5, with D possibly TRBD1 on 6 matching bases. Per germline, CDR1 SGHNT and CDR2 YYREEE (reference sequence). V lost 0 bases, J lost 0 bases, and 13 bases lay in between. The CDR3 loop spans 17 amino acids. The CDR3 spells CASSLARTVYSNQPQHF. Here the CDR3 DNA reads TGTGCCAGCAGCTTGGCCCGGACAGTTTATAGCAATCAGCCCCAGCATTTT.

Points on this clone: The same CDR3 also results from other DNA sequences found in this sample. The rearrangement uses TRBV4-1 and TRBJ1-2; tentatively, D is TRBD1 (6 bases). V was shortened by 0 bases and J by 5 bases, with 7 bases between the two germline ends. The CDR3 is 13 amino acids. The germline gives CDR1 MGHRA, CDR2 YSYEKL. As DNA, the CDR3 is TGCGCCAGCAGCCAAGAAGGGGGATATGGCTACACCTTC. Its protein is CASSQEGGYGYTF.

This clone has more than one count but fewer than ten. The chain couples TRBV4-1 to TRBJ1-4; D remains ambiguous. V was clipped by 4 bases and J by 4 bases, with 16 bases between them. CDR3 length equals 16 residues. The V gene's germline CDR1 is MGHRA and CDR2 YSYEKL. CDR3 residues: CASSRSRLGINEKLFF. CDR3 coding DNA: TGCGCCAGCAGCCGCTCTCGCCTAGGAATTAATGAAAAACTGTTTTTT.

The rearrangement uses TRBV6-1 and TRBJ1-4, with D possibly TRBD1 on 6 matching bases. The germline V gene has CDR1 MNHNS and CDR2 SASEGT. The germline V and J ends were trimmed by 1 base and 0 bases, with 9 bases remaining between them. The CDR3 has 16 amino acids. CDR3 nucleotides: TGTGCCAGCAGTGAAGTAGAGGGGGCAACTAATGAAAAACTGTTTTTT. Protein: CASSEVEGATNEKLFF.

The chain is built from TRBV19 and TRBJ1-5; maybe TRBD1 (6 bases). V gave up 6 bases and J gave up 7 bases, with 16 bases separating them. CDR3 length: 14 residues. CDR1 and CDR2 (germline): LNHDA, SQIVND (reference sequence). CDR3 DNA: TGTGCCAGTAGGGGAATACAGGGCGGGCAGCCCCAGCATTTT. Amino acids: CASRGIQGGQPQHF.

This rearrangement joins TRBV4-1 to TRBJ1-1; D remains unclear. V gave up 4 bases and J gave up 6 bases, with 18 bases separating them. CDR3 length: 15 amino acids. CDR1 and CDR2 from the germline V gene are MGHRA and YSYEKL. The CDR3 coding sequence is TGCGCCAGCAGCCTCATACCTTCCGGCGGCCCTGAAGCTTTCTTT. Translation: CASSLIPSGGPEAFF.

V and J are TRBV5-1 and TRBJ1-6, with TRBD1 identical over 8 bases. The CDR3 contains 16 residues. Losses at the gene ends were 4 bases for V and 5 bases for J; bases not matched to a gene: 8. Germline CDR1 SGHRS, CDR2 YFSETQ. The CDR3 reads CASSLDGQGHNSPLHF. CDR3 nucleotides: TGCGCCAGCAGCCTAGACGGACAGGGTCATAATTCACCCCTCCACTTT. Together with reference TRBV5-1 and TRBJ1-6, the CDR3 gives the full variable domain: KAGVTQTPRYLIKTRGQQVTLSCSPISGHRSVSWYQQTPGQGLQFLFEYFSETQRNKGNFPGRFSGRQFSNSRSEMNVSTLELGDSALYLCASSLDGQGHNSPLHFGNGTRLTVT.

The chain has TRBV30 and TRBJ2-7; D ambiguous. This CDR3 is built from 11 residues. The germline V gene encodes CDR1 GTSNPN and CDR2 SVGIG (reference sequence). V was trimmed by 2 bases and J by 8 bases, leaving 10 bases between them. This chain's CDR3 is CAWSYREQQYF. As DNA, the CDR3 is TGTGCCTGGAGTTACAGAGAGCAGCAGTACTTC.

The CDR3 spells CASRGGSSSTDTQYF. CDR3 coding DNA: TGCGCCAGCAGGGGAGGGTCTTCTAGCACAGATACGCAGTATTTT. The V call is TRBV5-1, the J call TRBJ2-3, with 7 bases that match TRBD2. The junction had 6 bases not matched to a gene; V was cut back by 5 bases and J by 0 bases. The CDR3 consists of 15 residues. Germline CDR1 reads SGHRS; CDR2 reads YFSETQ.

This clone was seen a few times. The rearrangement joins TRBV5-1 to TRBJ1-4; D is unresolved. V lost 3 bases, J lost 4 bases, and 13 bases lay in between. The CDR3 has 15 residues. Germline assignment: CDR1 SGHRS and CDR2 YFSETQ. CDR3 DNA: TGCGCCAGCAGCTCCGCTGGTAGCTTTAATGAAAAACTGTTTTTT. Its translation: CASSSAGSFNEKLFF.

The V call is TRBV2, the J call TRBJ2-1; 8 bases are shared with TRBD1. V was pared by 5 bases and J by 1 base, with 7 bases of the junction left unmatched. Germline CDR1 reads SNHLY; CDR2 reads FYNNEI. The CDR3 is 16 amino acids. The CDR3, as DNA: TGTGCCAGCAGTTCCTACAGGGGGGAGTCCTACAATGAGCAGTTCTTC. It is translated as CASSSYRGESYNEQFF.

V is TRBV7-3 and J is TRBJ1-1, with D possibly matching TRBD1 (5 bases). Trimming stripped 5 bases from V and 7 bases from J, with 20 bases between. Germline values: CDR1 SGHTA, CDR2 FQGTGA. This CDR3 has 15 residues. CDR3 in amino acids: CASSLGSTERGEAFF. CDR3 DNA sequence: TGTGCCAGCAGCCTAGGATCGACAGAGCGGGGTGAAGCTTTCTTT.